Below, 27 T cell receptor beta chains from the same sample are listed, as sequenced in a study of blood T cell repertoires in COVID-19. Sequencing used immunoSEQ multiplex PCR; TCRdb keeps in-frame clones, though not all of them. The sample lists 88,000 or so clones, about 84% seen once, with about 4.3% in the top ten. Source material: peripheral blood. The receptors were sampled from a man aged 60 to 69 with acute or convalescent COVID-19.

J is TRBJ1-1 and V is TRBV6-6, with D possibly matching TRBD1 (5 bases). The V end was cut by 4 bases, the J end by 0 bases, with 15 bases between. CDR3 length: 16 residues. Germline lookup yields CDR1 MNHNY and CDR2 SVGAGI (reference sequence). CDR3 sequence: CASSFAAGGVNTEAFF. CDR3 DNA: TGTGCCAGCAGTTTCGCCGCGGGGGGTGTGAACACTGAAGCTTTCTTT.

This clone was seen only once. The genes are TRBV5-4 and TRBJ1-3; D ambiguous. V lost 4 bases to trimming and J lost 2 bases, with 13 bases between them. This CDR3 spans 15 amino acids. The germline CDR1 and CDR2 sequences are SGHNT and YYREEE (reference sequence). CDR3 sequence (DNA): TGTGCCAGCAGCCCCAACCCGGCGGCTGGAAACACCATATATTTT. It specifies CASSPNPAAGNTIYF.

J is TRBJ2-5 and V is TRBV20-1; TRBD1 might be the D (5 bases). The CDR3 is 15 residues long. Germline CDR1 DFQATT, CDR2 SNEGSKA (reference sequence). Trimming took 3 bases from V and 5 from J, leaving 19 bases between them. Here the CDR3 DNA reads TGCAGTGCTAGTTGGGCAGCCAGGGTTCGGGAGACCCAGTACTTC. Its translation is CSASWAARVRETQYF.

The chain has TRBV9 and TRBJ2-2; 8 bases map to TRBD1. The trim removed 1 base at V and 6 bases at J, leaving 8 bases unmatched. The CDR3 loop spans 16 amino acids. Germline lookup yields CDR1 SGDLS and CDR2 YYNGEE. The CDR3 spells CASSVTGGKSAGELFF. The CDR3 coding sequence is TGTGCCAGCAGCGTAACAGGGGGGAAGTCGGCCGGGGAGCTGTTTTTT.

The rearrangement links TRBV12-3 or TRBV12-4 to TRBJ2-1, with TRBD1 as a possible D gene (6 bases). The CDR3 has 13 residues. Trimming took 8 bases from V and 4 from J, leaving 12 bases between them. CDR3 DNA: TGTGCCAGCGCCAAAGGACAGTACAATGAGCAGTTCTTC. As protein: CASAKGQYNEQFF.

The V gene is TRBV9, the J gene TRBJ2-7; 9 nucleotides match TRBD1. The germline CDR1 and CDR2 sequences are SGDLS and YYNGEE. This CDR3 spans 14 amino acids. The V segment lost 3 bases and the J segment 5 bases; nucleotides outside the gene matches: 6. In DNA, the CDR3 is TGTGCCAGCAGCGGGTGGACAGGGGCGGACGAGCAGTACTTC. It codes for CASSGWTGADEQYF.

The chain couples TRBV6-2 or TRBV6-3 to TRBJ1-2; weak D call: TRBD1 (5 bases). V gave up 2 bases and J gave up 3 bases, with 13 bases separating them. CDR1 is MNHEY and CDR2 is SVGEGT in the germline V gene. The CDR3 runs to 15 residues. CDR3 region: CASSYPSGSYYGYTF. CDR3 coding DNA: TGTGCCAGCAGTTACCCCTCAGGGTCTTACTATGGCTACACCTTC.

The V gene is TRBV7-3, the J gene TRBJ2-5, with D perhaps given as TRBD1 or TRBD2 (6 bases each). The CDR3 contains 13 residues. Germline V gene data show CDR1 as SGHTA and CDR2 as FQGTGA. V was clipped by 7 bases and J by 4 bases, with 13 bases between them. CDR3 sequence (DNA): TGTGCCAGCACCCTAACGGGGGCAGAGACCCAGTACTTC. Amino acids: CASTLTGAETQYF.

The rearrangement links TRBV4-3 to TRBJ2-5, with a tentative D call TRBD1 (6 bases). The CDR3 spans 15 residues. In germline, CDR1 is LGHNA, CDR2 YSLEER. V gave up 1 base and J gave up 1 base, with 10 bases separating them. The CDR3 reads CASSQVGGFQETQYF. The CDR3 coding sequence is TGCGCCAGCAGCCAAGTTGGGGGCTTCCAAGAGACCCAGTACTTC.

The CDR3 reads CATSARLQGNYGYTF. In nucleotides, the CDR3 is TGTGCCACCAGTGCCCGTCTACAGGGAAACTATGGCTACACCTTC. The chain links TRBV24-1 to TRBJ1-2; D may be TRBD1 (6 bases). CDR3 length equals 15 residues. The germline gives CDR1 KGHDR, CDR2 SFDVKD. Trimming removed 5 bases at V and 2 bases at J, with 14 bases between.

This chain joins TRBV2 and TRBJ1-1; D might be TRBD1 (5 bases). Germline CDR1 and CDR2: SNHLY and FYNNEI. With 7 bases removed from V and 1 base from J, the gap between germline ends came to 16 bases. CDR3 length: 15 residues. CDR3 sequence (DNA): TGTGCCAGCAATCGGCTGTCGCAGGGGAACACTGAAGCTTTCTTT. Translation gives CASNRLSQGNTEAFF.

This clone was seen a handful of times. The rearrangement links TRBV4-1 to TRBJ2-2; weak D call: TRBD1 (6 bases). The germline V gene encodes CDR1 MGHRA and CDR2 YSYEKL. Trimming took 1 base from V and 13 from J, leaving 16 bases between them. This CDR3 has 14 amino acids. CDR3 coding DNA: TGCGCCAGCAGCCAAGTTAACAGGGCCGAGTGGCTGTTTTTT. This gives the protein CASSQVNRAEWLFF.

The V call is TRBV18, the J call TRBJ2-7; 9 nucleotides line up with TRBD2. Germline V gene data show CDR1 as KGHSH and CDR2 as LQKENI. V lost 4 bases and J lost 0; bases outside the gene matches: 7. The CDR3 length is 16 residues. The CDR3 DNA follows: TGTGCCAGCTCACTCGGGCTAGCGGGGAACTCCTACGAGCAGTACTTC. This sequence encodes CASSLGLAGNSYEQYF. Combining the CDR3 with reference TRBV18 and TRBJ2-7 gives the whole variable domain NAGVMQNPRHLVRRRGQEARLRCSPMKGHSHVYWYRQLPEEGLKFMVYLQKENIIDESGMPKERFSAEFPKEGPSILRIQQVVRGDSAAYFCASSLGLAGNSYEQYFGPGTRLTVT.

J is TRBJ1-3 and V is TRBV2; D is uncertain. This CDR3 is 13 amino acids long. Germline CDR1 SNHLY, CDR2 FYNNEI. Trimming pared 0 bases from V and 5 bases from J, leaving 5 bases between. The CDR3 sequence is CASSEALRNTIYF. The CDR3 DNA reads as TGTGCCAGCAGTGAAGCGCTACGAAACACCATATATTTT.

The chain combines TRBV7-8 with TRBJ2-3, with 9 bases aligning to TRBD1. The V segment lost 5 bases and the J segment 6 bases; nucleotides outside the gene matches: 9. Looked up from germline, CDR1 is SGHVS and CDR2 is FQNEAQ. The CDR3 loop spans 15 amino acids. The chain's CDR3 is CASSRARTGGDTQYF. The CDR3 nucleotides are TGTGCCAGCAGCCGAGCACGTACAGGGGGCGATACGCAGTATTTT.

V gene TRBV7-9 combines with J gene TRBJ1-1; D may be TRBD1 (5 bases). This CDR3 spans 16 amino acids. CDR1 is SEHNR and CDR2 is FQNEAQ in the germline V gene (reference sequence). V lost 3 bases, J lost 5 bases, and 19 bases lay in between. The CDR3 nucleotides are TGTGCCAGCAGCTTCGGGACCCCGGGGGTGGGGACTGAAGCTTTCTTT. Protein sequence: CASSFGTPGVGTEAFF.

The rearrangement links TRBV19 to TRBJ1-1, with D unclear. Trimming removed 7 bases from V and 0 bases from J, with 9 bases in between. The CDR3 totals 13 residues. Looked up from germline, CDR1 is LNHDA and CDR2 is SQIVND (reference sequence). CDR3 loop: CASTAYMNTEAFF. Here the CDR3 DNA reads TGTGCCAGTACCGCATACATGAACACTGAAGCTTTCTTT.

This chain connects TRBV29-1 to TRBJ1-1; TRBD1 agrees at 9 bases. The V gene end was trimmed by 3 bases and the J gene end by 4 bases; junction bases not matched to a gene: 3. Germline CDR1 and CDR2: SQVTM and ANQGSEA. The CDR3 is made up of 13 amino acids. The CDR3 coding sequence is TGCAGCGTTGAGGACAGGGGAGGCACTGAAGCTTTCTTT. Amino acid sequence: CSVEDRGGTEAFF.

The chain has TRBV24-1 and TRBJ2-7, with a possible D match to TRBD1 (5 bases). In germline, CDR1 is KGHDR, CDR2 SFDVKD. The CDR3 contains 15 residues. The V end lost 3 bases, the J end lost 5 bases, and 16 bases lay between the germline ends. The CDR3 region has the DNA TGTGCCACCAGTGATCCGGACATCACTCTGGACGAGCAGTACTTC. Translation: CATSDPDITLDEQYF.

The CDR3 nucleotides read TGTGCCAGCAGCGGATTCACGACAGGGGGCCATGAAAAACTGTTTTTT. Its protein is CASSGFTTGGHEKLFF. V gene TRBV9 combines with J gene TRBJ1-4; 10 bases map to TRBD1. CDR1 and CDR2 (germline): SGDLS, YYNGEE. V was clipped by 3 bases and J by 6 bases; unmatched bases: 8. The CDR3 consists of 16 residues.

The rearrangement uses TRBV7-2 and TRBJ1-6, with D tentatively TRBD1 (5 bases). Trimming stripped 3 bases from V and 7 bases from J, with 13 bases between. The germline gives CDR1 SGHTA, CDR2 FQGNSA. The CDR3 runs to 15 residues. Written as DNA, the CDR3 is TGTGCCAGCAGCTTTAATGCAGGGCTCAATTCACCCCTCCACTTT. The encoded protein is CASSFNAGLNSPLHF.

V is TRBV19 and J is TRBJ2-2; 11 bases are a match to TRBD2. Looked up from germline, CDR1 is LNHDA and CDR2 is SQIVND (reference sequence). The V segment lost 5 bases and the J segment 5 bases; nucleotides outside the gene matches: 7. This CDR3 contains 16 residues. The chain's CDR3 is CASSLRTSGPTGELFF. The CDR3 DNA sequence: TGTGCCAGTAGTCTCCGGACTAGCGGGCCAACCGGGGAGCTGTTTTTT.

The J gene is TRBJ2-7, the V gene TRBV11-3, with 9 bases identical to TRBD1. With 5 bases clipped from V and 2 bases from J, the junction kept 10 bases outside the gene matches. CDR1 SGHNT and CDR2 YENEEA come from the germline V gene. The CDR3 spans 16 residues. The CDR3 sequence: CASSGRGQGKPYEQYF. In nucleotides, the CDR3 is TGTGCCAGCAGCGGCAGGGGACAGGGAAAACCCTACGAGCAGTACTTC.

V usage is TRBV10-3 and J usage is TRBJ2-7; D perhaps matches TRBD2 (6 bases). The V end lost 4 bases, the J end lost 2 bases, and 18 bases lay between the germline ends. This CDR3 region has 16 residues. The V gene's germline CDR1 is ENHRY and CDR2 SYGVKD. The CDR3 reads CAISVKAGGETYEQYF. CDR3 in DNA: TGTGCCATCAGTGTAAAGGCTGGCGGGGAGACCTACGAGCAGTACTTC.

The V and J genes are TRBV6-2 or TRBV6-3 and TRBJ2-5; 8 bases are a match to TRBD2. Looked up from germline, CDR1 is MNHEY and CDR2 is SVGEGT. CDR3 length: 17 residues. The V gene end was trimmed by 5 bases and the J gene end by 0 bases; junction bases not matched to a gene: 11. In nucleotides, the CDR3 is TGTGCCAGCAGTCGCGGGGGGTCCGGTTTGTACCAAGAGACCCAGTACTTC. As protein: CASSRGGSGLYQETQYF.

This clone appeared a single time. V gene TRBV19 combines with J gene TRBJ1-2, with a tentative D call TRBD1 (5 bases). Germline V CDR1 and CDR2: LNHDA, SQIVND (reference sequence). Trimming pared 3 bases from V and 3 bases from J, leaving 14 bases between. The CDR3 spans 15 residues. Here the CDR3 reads CASSIPHDSDYGYTF. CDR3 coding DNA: TGTGCCAGTAGTATCCCTCATGACAGCGACTATGGCTACACCTTC.

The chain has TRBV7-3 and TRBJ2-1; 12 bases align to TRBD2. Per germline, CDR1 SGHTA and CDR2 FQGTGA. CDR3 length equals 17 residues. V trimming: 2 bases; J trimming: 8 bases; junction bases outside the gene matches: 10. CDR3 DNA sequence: TGTGCCAGCAGCTTATCCCGCCTAGCGGGAGGGCCCGATGAGCAGTTCTTC. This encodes CASSLSRLAGGPDEQFF.